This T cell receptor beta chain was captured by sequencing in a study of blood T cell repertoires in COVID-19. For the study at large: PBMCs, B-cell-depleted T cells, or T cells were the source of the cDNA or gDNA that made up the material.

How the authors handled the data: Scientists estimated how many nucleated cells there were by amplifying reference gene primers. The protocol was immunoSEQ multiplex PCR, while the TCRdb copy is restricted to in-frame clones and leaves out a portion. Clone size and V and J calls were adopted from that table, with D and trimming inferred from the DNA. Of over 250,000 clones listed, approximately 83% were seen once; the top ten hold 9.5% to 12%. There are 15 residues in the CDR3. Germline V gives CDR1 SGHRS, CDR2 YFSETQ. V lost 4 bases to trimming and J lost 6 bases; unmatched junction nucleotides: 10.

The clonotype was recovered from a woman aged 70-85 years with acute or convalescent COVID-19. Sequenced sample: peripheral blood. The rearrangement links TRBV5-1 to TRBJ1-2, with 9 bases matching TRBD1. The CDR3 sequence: CASSGQGQGGDGYTF. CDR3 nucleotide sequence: TGCGCCAGCAGCGGCCAGGGACAGGGAGGGGATGGCTACACCTTC.